These T cell receptor beta chains were read from a single sample in a study of cytomegalovirus exposure and HLA in healthy donors. The protocol was immunoSEQ multiplex PCR, while the TCRdb copy is restricted to in-frame clones and leaves out a portion. The profile shows 150,000 to 200,000 clones, 80% to 85% of them singletons. Input material: PBMCs. The receptors shown here come from a woman between 18 and 30 years old in good health and CMV-seropositive. The CDR3 runs from the conserved cysteine through the conserved F or W. Fields, in order: V gene, clone size, J gene, D gene, CDR3 DNA, CDR3 protein. D genes are given only for firm matches. Only part of the rows carry a size: once, few, many, or a class if the clone is expanded.

V: TRBV4-3; size: NA; J: TRBJ1-2; D: NA; DNA: TGCGCCAGCAGCCAAGATTGGTCGGGCAGGGATCGCTATGGCTACACCTTC; CDR3: CASSQDWSGRDRYGYTF
V: TRBV5-6; size: NA; J: TRBJ1-1; D: TRBD1; DNA: TGTGCCAGCAGCTCTACAGGGGGCGAGGCAGCTTTCTTT; CDR3: CASSSTGGEAAFF
V: TRBV13; size: NA; J: TRBJ2-7; D: NA; DNA: TGTGCCAGCAGCGAGACTACCACTCACTCCTACGAGCAGTACTTC; CDR3: CASSETTTHSYEQYF
V: TRBV5-4; size: NA; J: TRBJ2-7; D: NA; DNA: TGTGCCAGCAGCTTGAGCGGCCCCGGAGAGCAGTACTTC; CDR3: CASSLSGPGEQYF
V: TRBV7-4; size: few; J: TRBJ2-7; D: NA; DNA: TGTGCCAGCAGCTCTTACAGGGCCCCCGAGCAGTACTTC; CDR3: CASSSYRAPEQYF
V: TRBV27; size: NA; J: TRBJ2-3; D: NA; DNA: TGTGCCAGCAGTTTAGCGATCACAGATACGCAGTATTTT; CDR3: CASSLAITDTQYF
V: TRBV6-4; size: once; J: TRBJ2-6; D: TRBD1; DNA: TGTGCCAGCAGTGACTGGGGACAGGGGGGCTCTGGGGCCAACGTCCTGACTTTC; CDR3: CASSDWGQGGSGANVLTF
V: TRBV28; size: NA; J: TRBJ1-1; D: NA; DNA: TGTGCCAGCAATCTAGCGGGGAACACTGAAGCTTTCTTT; CDR3: CASNLAGNTEAFF
V: TRBV11-2; size: NA; J: TRBJ2-1; D: TRBD1; DNA: TGTGCCAGCAGCCGAGACAGGGGGCGAGGGAATGAGCAGTTCTTC; CDR3: CASSRDRGRGNEQFF
V: TRBV7-9; size: NA; J: TRBJ1-1; D: NA; DNA: TGTGCCAGCAGCCGTGCCGGGGGTAACACTGAAGCTTTCTTT; CDR3: CASSRAGGNTEAFF